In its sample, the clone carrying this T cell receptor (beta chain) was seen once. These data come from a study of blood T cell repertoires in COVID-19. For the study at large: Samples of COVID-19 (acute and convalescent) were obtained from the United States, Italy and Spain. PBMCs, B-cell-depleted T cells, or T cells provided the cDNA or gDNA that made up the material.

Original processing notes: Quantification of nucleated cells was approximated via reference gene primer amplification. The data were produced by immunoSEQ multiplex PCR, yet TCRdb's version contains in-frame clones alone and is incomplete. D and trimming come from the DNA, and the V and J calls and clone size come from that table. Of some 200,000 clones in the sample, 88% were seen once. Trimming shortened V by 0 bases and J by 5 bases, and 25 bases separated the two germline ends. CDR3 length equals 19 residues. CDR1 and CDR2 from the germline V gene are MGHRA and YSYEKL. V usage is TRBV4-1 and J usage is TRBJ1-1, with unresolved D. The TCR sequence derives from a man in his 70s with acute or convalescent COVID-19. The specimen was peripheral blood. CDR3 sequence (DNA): TGCGCCAGCAGCCAAGATAATCGAGTTGTTTCCGCTCTACCTACTGAAGCTTTCTTT. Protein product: CASSQDNRVVSALPTEAFF.